This TCR beta chain was sequenced during a study of blood T cell repertoires in COVID-19. Study as a whole: Some COVID-19 samples were acute and others convalescent; all came from the United States, Italy and Spain.

Authors' methods: Amplification of reference gene primers was used by the study to estimate nucleated cell counts. Clones were sequenced by immunoSEQ multiplex PCR, and TCRdb holds only the in-frame ones, with some missing. V, J and clone size derive from that table, while D and trimming were established from the DNA sequence. This sample has approximately 300,000 clones, with roughly 88% found just once. The junction had 17 bases not matched to a gene; V was cut back by 3 bases and J by 0 bases. The CDR3 runs 19 residues. Germline V gene data show CDR1 as DFQATT and CDR2 as SNEGSKA (reference sequence).

The sequencing sample was made of peripheral blood. This clonotype originated in a woman in her fifties or sixties with acute or convalescent COVID-19. The rearrangement joins TRBV20-1 to TRBJ1-3, with TRBD1 identical over 7 bases. CDR3 bases: TGCAGTGCTAGTATTCATCCGACGCCGGGACAGAACTCTGGAAACACCATATATTTT. Amino acid sequence: CSASIHPTPGQNSGNTIYF.